This is a list of T cell receptor beta chains from one sample in a study of blood T cells in healthy people across ages. One entry per CDR3 protein results from TCRdb running MiXCR on the 5' RACE reads. Among about 730,000 distinct CDR3 sequences listed, 40% to 45% were seen once. The sample comprised blood. The receptors were sampled from a woman aged 55-75 years in good health. The CDR3 runs from the conserved cysteine through the conserved F or W. A D gene is named only where the DNA matches it firmly. Size tells how often a clone was seen (once, few, many) or the class of an expanded clone, and some rows leave it out.

cdr3_nt,cdr3_aa,j_call,d_call,clone_size,cdr3_length,v_call
TGTGCCAGCAGCGTCTCCGGGACTAGCGGGTTCAGCTCCTACAATGAGCAGTTCTTC,CASSVSGTSGFSSYNEQFF,TRBJ2-1,TRBD2,.,19,TRBV9
TGCAGCGTTGAGGGGACAGGGGGTCAAGAGACCCAGTACTTC,CSVEGTGGQETQYF,TRBJ2-5,TRBD1,.,14,TRBV29-1
TGTGCCAGCAGTTCCTGGGGACAGGGAGGAGAGACCCAGTACTTC,CASSSWGQGGETQYF,TRBJ2-5,TRBD1,.,15,TRBV6-2/TRBV6-3
TGCAGTGCTAGATCCCCTTGGGGACAGGGCCATGGCTACACCTTC,CSARSPWGQGHGYTF,TRBJ1-2,TRBD1,.,15,TRBV20-1
TGCAGCGTTGAAGTAGACGGCGGCAGGGCTGAAAAACTGTTTTTT,CSVEVDGGRAEKLFF,TRBJ1-4,.,few,15,TRBV29-1
TGTGCCAGCAGTAGAGTCATGGGAGAGACCCAGTACTTC,CASSRVMGETQYF,TRBJ2-5,.,.,13,TRBV6-5
TGCGCCAGCAGCCAAGATCCGGTTCTGAGCAGAAAAGAGACCCAGTACTTC,CASSQDPVLSRKETQYF,TRBJ2-5,.,.,17,TRBV4-3
TGTGCCAGCTTTTCGGGAGGTGGCTACACCTTC,CASFSGGGYTF,TRBJ1-2,.,.,11,TRBV27
TGTGCCAGCACTGCAGGTGGATCCGGGGAGCTGTTTTTT,CASTAGGSGELFF,TRBJ2-2,.,.,13,TRBV6-1
TGCAGTGCTCAAAAACCGGGATCCTCCTACGAGCAGTACTTC,CSAQKPGSSYEQYF,TRBJ2-7,.,.,14,TRBV20-1
TGTGCCAGCAGTCTTATTAGTGGTGAGCAGTTCTTC,CASSLISGEQFF,TRBJ2-1,.,many,12,TRBV7-3
TGTGCCATCAGTGACTCTTCAAGGACTAGCGGGGGGATTCTACACTACGAGCAGTACTTC,CAISDSSRTSGGILHYEQYF,TRBJ2-7,TRBD2,.,20,TRBV10-3
TGTGCCAGCAGCTGGGGCTCCTACAATGAGCAGTTCTTC,CASSWGSYNEQFF,TRBJ2-1,.,few,13,TRBV11-3
TGTGCCAGCAGCCTTCTAGGGTCTGGGAGCACAGATACGCAGTATTTT,CASSLLGSGSTDTQYF,TRBJ2-3,.,few,16,TRBV7-3
TGCAGTGCTCGCGGAACTAGTTTAGAGACCCAGTACTTC,CSARGTSLETQYF,TRBJ2-5,.,.,13,TRBV20-1
TGCAGTGCTGAGGACTTCGCCTCCTACGAGCAGTACTTC,CSAEDFASYEQYF,TRBJ2-7,.,.,13,TRBV20-1
TGTGCCAGCAGCTTTACCGGGACTAGCGGATCAGATACGCAGTATTTT,CASSFTGTSGSDTQYF,TRBJ2-3,TRBD2,once,16,TRBV7-2
TGTGCCAGCAGATCGGACGACGTACTGGGGAATGAGCAGTTCTTC,CASRSDDVLGNEQFF,TRBJ2-1,.,.,15,TRBV27
TGCGCCAGCAGCCAACCTGGGAATATATACAATGAGCAGTTCTTC,CASSQPGNIYNEQFF,TRBJ2-1,.,.,15,TRBV4-3
TGTGCCAGCAGTCCTGTTGATAGCAATCAGCCCCAGCATTTT,CASSPVDSNQPQHF,TRBJ1-5,.,many,14,TRBV12-3/TRBV12-4
TGTGCCAGCAGTTCCACAGGGGGCTCTGGGGCCAACGTCCTGACTTTC,CASSSTGGSGANVLTF,TRBJ2-6,TRBD1,once,16,TRBV12-3/TRBV12-4
TGTGCCAGCTCACCACCTAGCGGGGCGGACAATGAGCAGTTCTTC,CASSPPSGADNEQFF,TRBJ2-1,TRBD2,.,15,TRBV18
TGCAGTGCTAGAGATACAGGAATGAACACTGAAGCTTTCTTT,CSARDTGMNTEAFF,TRBJ1-1,.,.,14,TRBV20-1
TGTGCCAGCAGTTCCGGGGGCCAATACGAGCAGTACTTC,CASSSGGQYEQYF,TRBJ2-7,.,.,13,TRBV28
TGTGCCATTCTCCAGGGGTCTGGAAACACCATATATTTT,CAILQGSGNTIYF,TRBJ1-3,.,.,13,TRBV10-3
TGTGCCAGCAGCGGACTAGCGGGGGGGCCAGATGTAGATACGCAGTATTTT,CASSGLAGGPDVDTQYF,TRBJ2-3,TRBD2,few,17,TRBV5-8
TGTGCCAGCAGTTACCGCGGGGGGACCCCCCAAGAGACCCAGTACTTC,CASSYRGGTPQETQYF,TRBJ2-5,TRBD2,.,16,TRBV6-5
TGTGCCAGCAGTTCCCGGGGGTTTAATCAGCCCCAGCATTTT,CASSSRGFNQPQHF,TRBJ1-5,.,.,14,TRBV12-3/TRBV12-4
TGTGCCAGCAGCTTGGTCGAGGGGCCCTATGGCTACACCTTC,CASSLVEGPYGYTF,TRBJ1-2,.,.,14,TRBV5-4
TGCGCCAGCAGCCAAGATAGGCCAGTAAGAAACACAGATACGCAGTATTTT,CASSQDRPVRNTDTQYF,TRBJ2-3,.,.,17,TRBV4-3
TGCAGCGGAGGCGAATTCGGAAACACCATATATTTT,CSGGEFGNTIYF,TRBJ1-3,.,.,12,TRBV29-1